This TCR beta chain appears in the sequencing data of a study of T-cell memory formation after mild COVID-19. Study as a whole: Largely donor-specific sequence clusters came from a couple of donors.

This clonotype was recorded a few times. The antigen is undetermined. Findings and limits, study-wide: Unconfirmed was the SARS-CoV-2 specificity of second-wave clones that peaked on day 37. The finding that pre-infection memory included some responding clones suggested that cross-reactive memory joined.

5'RACE, which relied on constant-segment primers, yielded TCR alpha and TCR beta cDNA libraries carrying sample barcodes and UMIs. One entry per CDR3 protein results from TCRdb running MiXCR on the 5' RACE reads. Among roughly 40,000 distinct CDR3 sequences listed, about 6.8% were seen once. The TCR comes from an adult who had mild COVID-19 (a few samples of this study predate the infection). Cell type and time point are not known. Material for sequencing was PBMCs or a T cell subset sorted from them (not recorded which).

This chain's CDR3 is CASSPLDGTGSYEQYF. In DNA form, the CDR3 reads TGTGCCAGCAGCCCACTCGACGGGACAGGGTCCTACGAGCAGTACTTC. This chain links TRBV3-1 with TRBJ2-7, with 9 bases fitting TRBD1. This CDR3 is 16 amino acids long. Germline CDR1 LGHDT, CDR2 YNNKEL (reference sequence). V shed 4 bases, J shed 1 base, and the junction held 8 bases outside the gene matches.